What follows are 7 T cell receptor beta chains derived from one specimen sequenced in a study of beta chain features in type 1 diabetes. Of the isolated RNA, all was reverse transcribed, and so the sequenced material was expressed TCRB transcripts. Method: immunoSEQ multiplex PCR; TCRdb's copy keeps in-frame clones and lacks some. This sample has around 260,000 clones; around 24% occur once, and the top ten carry over 0.01%. Study-level findings and limits: The study found moderately but significantly shorter TCRB CDR3s in all four CD4+ subsets of Type 1 diabetes patients.

Antigen specificity for these receptors is unknown. Sequenced input: naive CD4+ T cells from blood. All receptors come from a woman aged 30 to 39 with type 1 diabetes.

This clone came up a few times. The chain is built from TRBV13 and TRBJ2-7; TRBD1 might be the D (5 bases). V gave up 3 bases and J gave up 2 bases, with 11 bases separating them. Germline V gene sequence: CDR1 PRHDT, CDR2 FYEKMQ (reference sequence). The CDR3 has 14 amino acids. This CDR3 is CASSLKGMAYEQYF. CDR3 DNA: TGTGCCAGCAGCTTGAAGGGGATGGCCTACGAGCAGTACTTC.

The chain recombines TRBV19 with TRBJ2-7; D remains unclear. The CDR3 is made up of 15 amino acids. Per germline, CDR1 LNHDA and CDR2 SQIVND (reference sequence). The V gene lost 8 bases and the J gene lost 2 bases, with 19 bases spanning the gap. CDR3 in amino acids: CASARSANPTYEQYF. The DNA of the CDR3 is TGTGCCAGTGCCAGGTCGGCTAACCCCACCTACGAGCAGTACTTC.

This clone showed up just a few times. The chain combines TRBV30 with TRBJ1-2; D is ambiguous. With 2 bases removed from V and 4 bases from J, the gap between germline ends came to 8 bases. The CDR3 has 12 amino acids. Germline-derived CDR1 and CDR2 are GTSNPN and SVGIG (reference sequence). As DNA, the CDR3 is TGTGCCTGGAGTCGAGTCGGCTATGGCTACACCTTC. Protein sequence: CAWSRVGYGYTF.

This clone was observed a handful of times. The V call is TRBV7-9, the J call TRBJ2-7; 10 nucleotides agree with TRBD1. Germline assignment: CDR1 SEHNR and CDR2 FQNEAQ (reference sequence). The CDR3 is 17 residues long. V was clipped by 4 bases and J by 6 bases; unmatched bases: 15. CDR3 protein: CASSSAAFPGQGSEQYF. For the CDR3, the DNA is TGTGCCAGCAGCTCCGCCGCCTTTCCGGGACAGGGGAGCGAGCAGTACTTC.

This rearrangement joins TRBV4-1 to TRBJ2-5, with D possibly being TRBD2 (6 bases). The germline V gene has CDR1 MGHRA and CDR2 YSYEKL. This CDR3 spans 14 amino acids. V gave up 4 bases and J gave up 5 bases, with 14 bases separating them. In DNA form, the CDR3 reads TGCGCCAGCAGCCTACTCCGGACTATGGAGACCCAGTACTTC. Encoded protein: CASSLLRTMETQYF.

This clone was seen only a few times. The rearrangement uses TRBV30 and TRBJ1-5; D not resolved. Trimming stripped 2 bases from V and 5 bases from J, with 13 bases between. CDR1 and CDR2 from the germline V gene are GTSNPN and SVGIG (reference sequence). This CDR3 spans 14 amino acids. CDR3 in DNA: TGTGCCTGGAGTAAGAGGCAGCCGGATCAGCCCCAGCATTTT. It yields the protein CAWSKRQPDQPQHF.

This rearrangement joins TRBV5-1 to TRBJ2-2; 9 bases fit TRBD1. Germline trimming cut 7 bases from V and 5 bases from J; bases unmatched to any gene: 9. CDR1 and CDR2 from the germline V gene are SGHRS and YFSETQ. The CDR3 covers 15 residues. CDR3 nucleotides: TGCGCCAGCCTACAGGGGGCGCAGAGGACCGGGGAGCTGTTTTTT. It encodes CASLQGAQRTGELFF.